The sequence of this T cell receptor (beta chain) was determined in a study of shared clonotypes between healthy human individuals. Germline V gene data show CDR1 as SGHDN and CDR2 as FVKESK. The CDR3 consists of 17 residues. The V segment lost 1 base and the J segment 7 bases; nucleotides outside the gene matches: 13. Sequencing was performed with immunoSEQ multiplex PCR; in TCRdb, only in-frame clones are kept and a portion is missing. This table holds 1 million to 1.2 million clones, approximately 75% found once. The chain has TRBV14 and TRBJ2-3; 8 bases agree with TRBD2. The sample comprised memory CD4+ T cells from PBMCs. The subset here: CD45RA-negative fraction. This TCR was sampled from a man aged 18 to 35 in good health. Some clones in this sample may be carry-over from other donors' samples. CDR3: CASSQARRTSPRHTQYF. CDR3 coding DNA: TGTGCCAGCAGCCAAGCAAGACGGACTAGCCCCCGGCATACGCAGTATTTT.